This entry concerns a single TCR beta chain. Its antigen is undetermined. The sample belongs to a study of long-term antiretroviral therapy in people with HIV. General study points: HIV repertoires spanned tighter CDR3 length ranges than controls did.

Trimming cost V 0 bases and J 15 bases, with 12 bases left between them. The CDR3 totals 13 residues. Germline V gene lookup returns CDR1 MGHRA and CDR2 YSYEKL. Runs used v3.0 of the immunoSEQ assay and were done at survey level. Each sample aimed for 40,000-50,000 sequenced T-cell genomes. Sequenced by immunoSEQ multiplex PCR; TCRdb stores in-frame clones only, minus some. The sample holds 15,000 to 20,000 clones, roughly 95% seen once. Only United States sites treated participants with HIV. This TCR came from a man aged 25-45 years with HIV. The sample in question was unsorted PBMCs, obtained approximately 11 years after starting antiretroviral therapy. The chain carries TRBV4-1 and TRBJ1-6; possible D gene TRBD1, 5 bases. CDR3 protein: CASSQEGGAFLHF. Here the CDR3 DNA reads TGCGCCAGCAGCCAAGAGGGGGGAGCATTCCTCCACTTT.